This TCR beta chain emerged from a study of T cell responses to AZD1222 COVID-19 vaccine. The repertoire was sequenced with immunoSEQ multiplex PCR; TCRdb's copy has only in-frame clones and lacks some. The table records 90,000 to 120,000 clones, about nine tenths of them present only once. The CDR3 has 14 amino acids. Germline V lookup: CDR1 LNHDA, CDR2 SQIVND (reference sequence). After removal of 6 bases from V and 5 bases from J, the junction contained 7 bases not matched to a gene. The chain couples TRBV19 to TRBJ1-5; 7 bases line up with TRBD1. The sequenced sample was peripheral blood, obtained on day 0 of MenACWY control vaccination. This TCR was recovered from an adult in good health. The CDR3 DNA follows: TGTGCCAGTAGATCCCGACAGGGTCATCAGCCCCAGCATTTT. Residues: CASRSRQGHQPQHF.